Shown below are 13 T cell receptor delta chains from a single sample sequenced in a study of gammadelta T cells in human blood. TCRdb made new clone calls on the RT-PCR reads using CATT. The sample yields about a thousand delta-chain clones, around 41% seen once. Input material: non-Vgamma9Vdelta2 gamma-delta T cells from infant blood. These TCRs come from a human donor.

Points on this clone: A much larger clone lies a single base off, so this may be a read error. The same CDR3 is also encoded by other DNA sequences in this sample. The gene calls are TRDV1 and TRDJ1; 9 bases fit TRDD3. The CDR3 has 21 amino acids. Germline values: CDR1 TSWWSYY, CDR2 QGS. V trimming: 1 base; J trimming: 5 bases; junction bases outside the gene matches: 23. The CDR3 nucleotides read TGTGCTCTTGGGGAACCAAGAGGGCTTTATCTGTACTGGGGGAGGACTGATAAACTCATCTTT. Its translation: CALGEPRGLYLYWGRTDKLIF.

This clone was seen more than once but under ten times. Possible read error: a much larger clone is one base away. Additional DNA sequences in this sample encode the identical CDR3. J is TRDJ1 and V is TRDV2; D perhaps matches TRDD3 (6 bases). V gave up 0 bases and J gave up 5 bases, with 15 bases separating them. The germline V gene encodes CDR1 GEAIGNYY and CDR2 EKD. This CDR3 region has 15 residues. CDR3 in amino acids: CACDTVGGVTDKLIF. The CDR3 bases are TGTGCCTGTGACACCGTAGGGGGAGTAACTGATAAACTCATCTTT.

About this clone itself: Other DNA sequences in this sample translate to the same CDR3. The rearrangement links TRDV2 to TRDJ3; 10 nucleotides match TRDD3. Germline lookup yields CDR1 GEAIGNYY and CDR2 EKD. The CDR3 is 21 residues long. V gave up 4 bases and J gave up 0 bases; unmatched junction bases: 14. CDR3 DNA: TGTGCCTGTGAGCCTATGGACCTTGGGGGATACAGCTCCTGGGACACCCGACAGATGTTTTTC. Encoded protein: CACEPMDLGGYSSWDTRQMFF.

Regarding this clone: A much larger clone differs from this one at a single base, so this may be a read error. At the DNA level, this CDR3 is encoded by other sequences in the same sample as well. The rearrangement joins TRDV1 to TRDJ1, with D possibly being TRDD3 (10 bases). Germline CDR1 is TSWWSYY and CDR2 is QGS. V lost 4 bases to trimming and J lost 2 bases, with 44 bases between them. The CDR3 runs 25 residues. The CDR3 loop reads CALGASPFLRGLLVGDTGNTDKLIF. The CDR3 coding sequence is TGTGCTCTTGGGGCCTCTCCCTTCCTACGTGGACTGTTGGTGGGGGATACAGGTAATACCGATAAACTCATCTTT.

Within the sample, this clone is medium-sized. The genes are TRDV1 and TRDJ1; 11 bases line up with TRDD3. The germline V gene encodes CDR1 TSWWSYY and CDR2 QGS. This CDR3 comprises 22 residues. V lost 3 bases to trimming and J lost 4 bases; unmatched junction nucleotides: 25. CDR3 amino acids: CALGDPLRPYWGIKALSDKLIF. The CDR3 nucleotides read TGTGCTCTTGGGGATCCCCTACGTCCCTACTGGGGGATAAAAGCCTTAAGCGATAAACTCATCTTT.

This chain joins TRDV2 and TRDJ3, with 11 bases matching TRDD3. The CDR3 runs to 18 residues. V lost 2 bases and J lost 2; bases outside the gene matches: 4. Germline CDR1 and CDR2: GEAIGNYY and EKD. CDR3 sequence (DNA): TGTGCCTGTGACAAAATACTGGGGGATACCTGGGACACCCGACAGATGTTTTTC. The encoded protein is CACDKILGDTWDTRQMFF.

This clone ranks as large. This sample also contains other DNA sequences that code for the same CDR3. The chain uses TRDV1 and TRDJ2; TRDD3 aligns across 12 bases. The junction had 24 bases not matched to a gene; V was cut back by 0 bases and J by 7 bases. Germline CDR1 TSWWSYY, CDR2 QGS. CDR3 length equals 23 residues. The CDR3 DNA follows: TGTGCTCTTGGGGAACTAGATGGGTCCCACCCCATTTTACTGGGGGATACAAAAGCACAACTCTTCTTT. It codes for CALGELDGSHPILLGDTKAQLFF.

This clone was recorded a few times. A far larger clone is only one base removed, so a read error is likely. The sample contains more than one DNA sequence encoding this CDR3. The chain uses TRDV1 and TRDJ1; weak D call: TRDD2 (5 bases). Per germline, CDR1 TSWWSYY and CDR2 QGS. The length of the CDR3 is 12 residues. The DNA of the CDR3 is TGTGCTCTTGTCGCCTACACTGATAAACTCATCTTT. It is translated as CALVAYTDKLIF.

The rearrangement joins TRDV2 to TRDJ3; 9 bases agree with TRDD3. The CDR3 spans 16 residues. With 3 bases clipped from V and 3 bases from J, the junction kept 2 bases outside the gene matches. The germline V gene encodes CDR1 GEAIGNYY and CDR2 EKD. The CDR3, as DNA: TGTGCCTGTGACTGGGGGATAATCTGGGACACCCGACAGATGTTTTTC. Its translation: CACDWGIIWDTRQMFF.

As regards this clone: This sequence is one base from a far larger clone and is likely a read error. The chain combines TRDV1 with TRDJ1; 12 bases fit TRDD3. CDR3 size: 27 residues. Unmatched junction bases numbered 37, after V lost 5 bases and J lost 0 bases. Germline V gene data show CDR1 as TSWWSYY and CDR2 as QGS. The CDR3 is CALGYHPPFLHDLKLGDTLEHTDKLIF. The CDR3 bases are TGTGCTCTTGGGTATCACCCCCCCTTCCTACACGATTTAAAACTGGGGGATACTTTGGAGCACACCGATAAACTCATCTTT.

By share, this clone ranks as large. Other DNA variants within this sample encode the same CDR3. The V and J genes are TRDV1 and TRDJ1; 13 bases map to TRDD3. This CDR3 contains 21 residues. Germline lookup yields CDR1 TSWWSYY and CDR2 QGS. J was trimmed by 1 base and V by 1 base; bases with no gene match: 15. The DNA of the CDR3 is TGTGCTCTTGGGGAACCACCTCTCTACTGGGGGATACGCATGGGCACCGATAAACTCATCTTT. The encoded protein is CALGEPPLYWGIRMGTDKLIF.

For this clone: A far larger clone lies a single base away; this is likely a read error. Other DNA sequences of this sample code for an identical CDR3. This chain uses TRDV1 with TRDJ1, with a tentative D call TRDD3 (5 bases). CDR3 length: 15 residues. Germline V gene sequence: CDR1 TSWWSYY, CDR2 QGS. V was shortened by 4 bases and J by 5 bases, with 17 bases between the two germline ends. CDR3 amino acids: CALGGLGPPKDKLIF. Written as DNA, the CDR3 is TGTGCTCTTGGGGGCCTGGGCCCGCCCAAGGATAAACTCATCTTT.

As concerns this clone: Given a far larger clone just one base away, this is likely a sequencing read error. This sequence joins TRDV1 and TRDJ1, with 8 positions matching TRDD2. The CDR3 totals 19 residues. The germline gives CDR1 TSWWSYY, CDR2 QGS. The CDR3 spells CALGELEASFLSGTDNLIF. The CDR3, as DNA: TGTGCTCTTGGGGAACTTGAGGCTTCCTTCCTATCTGGCACCGATAACCTCATCTTT.